A selection of T cell receptor beta chains follows, all from one sample in a study of HIV-infected patients and healthy controls. TCRdb passed the 5' RACE reads through MiXCR, listing each CDR3 protein once. The sample contains approximately 64,000 distinct CDR3 sequences, 15% to 20% of which appear only once. The sample comprised CD4+ T cells from blood. Receptors were obtained from a human donor in good health. The CDR3 runs from the conserved cysteine through the conserved F or W. D genes are given only for firm matches. Clone size, where shown, is once, few, many, or a class for clones that have expanded.

V	J	size	D	length	CDR3	DNA
TRBV10-3	TRBJ2-3	many	NA	17	CAISEFGGARGTDTQYF	TGTGCCATCAGTGAGTTTGGGGGAGCAAGAGGGACAGATACGCAGTATTTT
TRBV7-3	TRBJ1-1	NA	NA	13	CASSFAPNTEAFF	TGTGCCAGCAGCTTTGCACCGAACACTGAAGCTTTCTTT
TRBV6-1	TRBJ2-5	few	TRBD1	16	CASHRQGALAQETQYF	TGTGCCAGCCACAGACAGGGGGCACTAGCCCAAGAGACCCAGTACTTC
TRBV9	TRBJ2-6	many	NA	15	CASSVRASGANVLTF	TGTGCCAGCAGCGTCCGGGCCTCTGGGGCCAACGTCCTGACTTTC
TRBV12-3/TRBV12-4	TRBJ1-6	many	NA	14	CASSPAGGDSPLHF	TGTGCCAGCAGCCCGGCGGGGGGGGATTCACCCCTCCACTTT
TRBV6-5	TRBJ2-1	many	TRBD2	15	CASSYRAGGHNEQFF	TGTGCCAGCAGTTATCGGGCGGGAGGGCACAATGAGCAGTTCTTC
TRBV20-1	TRBJ1-2	few	NA	12	CSATGTIYGYTF	TGCAGTGCTACCGGGACAATATATGGCTACACCTTC
TRBV30	TRBJ1-6	few	TRBD1	13	CARRQGYNSPLHF	TGTGCCCGACGACAGGGGTATAATTCACCCCTCCACTTT
TRBV9	TRBJ2-3	many	NA	14	CASSAPFSADTQYF	TGTGCCAGCAGCGCCCCATTTAGCGCAGATACGCAGTATTTT
TRBV6-5	TRBJ2-7	few	TRBD2	15	CASSYSVAGGYEQYF	TGTGCCAGCAGTTACTCTGTAGCGGGAGGTTACGAGCAGTACTTC
TRBV7-9	TRBJ2-1	once	TRBD1	15	CASSLAGTVYNEQFF	TGTGCCAGCAGCTTAGCGGGGACAGTGTACAATGAGCAGTTCTTC
TRBV5-5	TRBJ2-1	many	NA	15	CASSLLATRANEQFF	TGTGCCAGCAGCTTGCTAGCAACTAGGGCCAATGAGCAGTTCTTC
TRBV15	TRBJ1-5	NA	NA	15	CATSREGVGNQPQHF	TGTGCCACCAGCAGAGAAGGAGTCGGCAATCAGCCCCAGCATTTT
TRBV15	TRBJ2-5	NA	NA	18	CATSTYWAADFVLETQYF	TGTGCCACCAGCACATATTGGGCGGCGGATTTTGTTTTAGAGACCCAGTACTTC
TRBV12-3/TRBV12-4	TRBJ2-7	few	NA	13	CASSFIEVGEQYF	TGTGCCAGCAGTTTTATTGAGGTTGGGGAGCAGTACTTC
TRBV6-2/TRBV6-3	TRBJ1-1	NA	NA	13	CASRDTGSTEAFF	TGTGCCAGCAGGGATACAGGGTCCACTGAAGCTTTCTTT
TRBV6-2/TRBV6-3	TRBJ1-5	NA	NA	15	CASSPAGGSIKPQHF	TGTGCCAGCAGTCCCGCGGGGGGGTCCATTAAGCCCCAGCATTTT
TRBV21-1	TRBJ2-6	NA	NA	22	CASTGPNRERVLMRAGANVLTF	TGTGCCAGCACCGGACCCAACAGGGAAAGAGTCTTGATGCGTGCTGGGGCCAACGTCCTGACTTTC
TRBV6-5	TRBJ2-7	few	NA	16	CASSYAPTGSSYEQYF	TGTGCCAGCAGTTACGCGCCGACGGGGAGCTCCTACGAGCAGTACTTC
TRBV7-9	TRBJ1-2	many	TRBD1	14	CASSMHRGPDGYTF	TGTGCCAGCAGCATGCACAGGGGTCCGGATGGCTACACCTTC
TRBV3-1	TRBJ1-1	NA	NA	15	CASSQRGFSNTEAFF	TGTGCCAGCAGCCAACGAGGGTTTTCGAACACTGAAGCTTTCTTT
TRBV7-9	TRBJ2-7	few	TRBD1	13	CASSLGQDGGQYF	TGTGCCAGCAGCCTAGGACAGGACGGAGGGCAGTACTTC
TRBV12-3/TRBV12-4	TRBJ2-7	NA	NA	11	CASSNRYEQYF	TGTGCCAGCAGTAATCGGTACGAGCAGTACTTC
TRBV7-6	TRBJ2-1	NA	TRBD2	18	CASSALSGPAGDYNEQFF	TGTGCCAGCAGCGCCCTAAGCGGGCCAGCGGGAGACTACAATGAGCAGTTCTTC
TRBV20-1	TRBJ1-1	NA	TRBD1	12	CSALQGAGEAFF	TGCAGTGCTTTACAGGGGGCTGGTGAAGCTTTCTTT
TRBV5-5	TRBJ1-3	many	TRBD1	16	CASSLARGPTGNTIYF	TGTGCCAGCAGCTTGGCCAGGGGGCCAACTGGAAACACCATATATTTT
TRBV5-6	TRBJ1-5	many	NA	14	CASSLPGQNQPQHF	TGTGCCAGCAGCTTACCTGGACAGAATCAGCCCCAGCATTTT
TRBV11-2	TRBJ2-1	NA	NA	15	CASSLNRGSYNEQFF	TGTGCCAGCAGCTTAAACAGAGGCTCCTACAATGAGCAGTTCTTC
TRBV5-1	TRBJ2-3	many	NA	14	CASSLGGFTDTQYF	TGCGCCAGCAGCTTGGGCGGCTTCACAGATACGCAGTATTTT
TRBV20-1	TRBJ2-3	many	NA	13	CSAPGFPSDAQYF	TGCAGTGCCCCCGGGTTCCCTTCTGACGCGCAGTATTTT
TRBV12-3/TRBV12-4	TRBJ1-2	few	TRBD1	13	CASTTDRGRGYTF	TGTGCCAGCACTACTGACAGGGGACGTGGCTACACCTTC
TRBV3-1	TRBJ2-1	few	NA	16	CASSLGRLEVGFEQFF	TGTGCCAGCAGCCTTGGGAGACTAGAGGTGGGTTTTGAGCAGTTCTTC
TRBV20-1	TRBJ2-1	few	TRBD2	19	CSAHKPLAGGQSSYNEQFF	TGCAGTGCTCACAAACCGCTAGCGGGGGGGCAGAGCTCCTACAATGAGCAGTTCTTC
TRBV20-1	TRBJ2-7	NA	TRBD1	17	CSARDHRRDRGLDEQYF	TGCAGTGCTAGAGATCACCGGCGTGACAGGGGGTTAGACGAGCAGTACTTC
TRBV30	TRBJ2-1	many	TRBD2	16	CAWSVQTAGGPGEQFF	TGTGCCTGGAGTGTCCAGACCGCGGGAGGGCCCGGTGAGCAGTTCTTC
TRBV6-5	TRBJ2-1	NA	TRBD2	15	CASSRSGTSGGKQFF	TGTGCCAGCAGCCGCTCCGGGACTAGCGGGGGGAAGCAGTTCTTC
TRBV20-1	TRBJ2-2	many	TRBD1	16	CSAPLSRGRNTGELFF	TGCAGTGCGCCCCTGAGCAGGGGGAGGAACACCGGGGAGCTGTTTTTT
TRBV24-1	TRBJ2-3	NA	NA	13	CATSDSSSDTQYF	TGTGCCACCAGTGATTCGTCGTCAGATACGCAGTATTTT
TRBV20-1	TRBJ2-3	few	NA	14	CSASLGWNTDTQYF	TGCAGTGCTAGCCTGGGGTGGAACACAGATACGCAGTATTTT
TRBV29-1	TRBJ2-5	few	NA	13	CSANGGNQETQYF	TGCAGCGCGAACGGGGGCAACCAAGAGACCCAGTACTTC
TRBV5-1	TRBJ1-5	many	NA	16	CASRGKQAPSNQPQHF	TGCGCCAGCAGGGGAAAACAGGCCCCGAGCAATCAGCCCCAGCATTTT
TRBV20-1	TRBJ1-2	many	NA	11	CSARQDYGYTF	TGCAGTGCTAGACAGGACTATGGCTACACCTTC
TRBV19	TRBJ2-4	NA	TRBD1	16	CVSSTGTQGDKNIQYF	TGTGTCAGTAGTACCGGGACCCAGGGGGACAAAAACATTCAGTACTTC
TRBV7-6	TRBJ1-5	many	NA	13	CASSSRDLQPQHF	TGTGCCAGCAGCTCCCGGGACTTACAGCCCCAGCATTTT
TRBV6-2/TRBV6-3	TRBJ2-1	few	NA	12	CASSRGLSGQFF	TGTGCCAGCAGTCGCGGTTTATCTGGGCAGTTCTTC